The 3 T cell receptor beta chains below were found in one sample sequenced in a study of human T cells and chemical hapten exposure (dated by TCRdb to the early 2020s). The sample's time point label is to be understood as: pre-sensitization, week 0. In light of the paper, this sample's treatment or condition label describes: therapeutic diphenylcyclopropenone sensitization with weekly scalp DPC. The protocol used for the library was RACE. The instrument was a NextSeq 500. Clones were called with MiXCR by TCRdb after fastp trimmed the public reads at Q25, and only in-frame beta chains were retained. Rows matching on CDR3 protein sequence are summarized as one entry with the most common DNA and genes. A total of over 300,000 distinct CDR3 sequences appear in this sample, 5.1% of them only once. The top ten clonotypes cover 2.6% of the sample. The starting material was whole blood, obtained in connection with sensitization to the hapten diphenylcyclopropenone (DPC). These receptor sequences come from a woman between 45 and 60 years old with alopecia areata. Some clones in this sample may be carry-over from other donors' samples.

The CDR3 DNA reads TGTGCCAGCACCCCGAGGGTCCGGGATCCGGGAAAACTGTTTTTT. Translating it yields CASTPRVRDPGKLFF. This chain connects TRBV7-2 to TRBJ1-4; D is uncertain. CDR1 is SGHTA, CDR2 FQGNSA, per germline. This CDR3 contains 15 residues. The V and J ends lost 7 bases and 10 bases respectively, with 22 bases between them.

The chain carries TRBV27 and TRBJ2-7; D ambiguous. In germline, CDR1 is MNHEY, CDR2 SMNVEV (reference sequence). Trimming cost V 3 bases and J 2 bases, with 23 bases left between them. This CDR3 spans 18 amino acids. This CDR3 reads CASSLIPPHEKVTYEQYF. For the CDR3, the DNA is TGTGCCAGCAGTTTGATCCCCCCCCACGAAAAAGTTACCTACGAGCAGTACTTC.

In its sample, this clonotype was seen a few times. This chain links TRBV2 with TRBJ1-2; a possible D gene is TRBD1 (5 bases). The CDR3 runs to 12 residues. V lost 6 bases, J lost 4 bases, and 9 bases lay in between. CDR1 and CDR2 (germline): SNHLY, FYNNEI. Here the CDR3 DNA reads TGTGCCAGCAGGGGGACCCCCTATGGCTACACCTTC. This encodes CASRGTPYGYTF.